Given below is one T cell receptor (beta chain) in context. No antigen is known for it. Base qualities were left out, and no much larger clone turns up one base away. This specimen belongs to a study of blood T cell repertoires in COVID-19 (TCRdb year 2020). For context, the study as a whole: The collaborator samples originated in the United States, Italy and Spain and spanned the acute and convalescent phases of COVID-19. Where available, HLA class I and class II types were obtained from metadata supplied by the sample provider rather than from assay-based typing. The samples were drawn from two sources: the first 160 participants of the ongoing ImmuneRACE study, and fewer than 1,500 subjects contributed by 6 global collaborators. The prospective study material was composed of cDNA or gDNA derived from T cells, B-cell-depleted T cells, or PBMCs. A freely available public database, intended as a resource for researchers studying the immune response to SARS-CoV-2, is where the repertoires were released. Sample metadata almost always included a de-identified subject ID, COVID-19 status, age in years and sex. The dataset comprised deeply sampled blood TCRbeta repertoires from subjects exposed to, actively infected with, or recovered from COVID-19. Paper-wide results and their limitations: How much clinical and demographic metadata was included differed by source and by participant, and the metadata was provided uncurated.

TCRbeta CDR3 regions were amplified from genomic DNA using the immunoSEQ Assay, a bias-controlled multiplex PCR. On the study's bioinformatics: Nucleated cell counts per sample were estimated from amplification of reference gene primers within the assay. To quantify the absolute abundance of each unique TCRbeta CDR3 rearrangement, sequence reads were collapsed and filtered. For each sample, productive Simpson clonality was calculated as the square root of Simpson's diversity index across productive rearrangements. The table comes from immuneACCESS by way of TCRdb, which keeps in-frame sequences with V and J called. Part of the clones is missing from these tables; in studies checked, under half for an unresolved V gene and the rest for unknown reasons. The DNA gave D and trimming, while V, J and clone size come from that table. The sample table shows some 140,000 clones, and about three quarters are seen once. The ten largest clones take up about 1.8% of the sample.

V is cut back by 6 bases and J by 8 bases, with 15 bases in the junction unmatched. CDR1 is given as MDHEN and CDR2 as SYDVKM, both from the germline V gene. The CDR3 sequence holds 15 residues, the cysteine and phenylalanine included. Only the CDR3 DNA stays, 45 bases, in frame from base 1. The collaborating institutions used their own protocols to collect whole blood in K2EDTA tubes. For TCRbeta analysis, collaborators shipped samples in one of three forms: frozen whole blood, isolated PBMCs, or DNA extracted from either of those sample types. The sequence came from a man older than 75 with acute or convalescent COVID-19. The chain employs TRBV28 and TRBJ1-2; 7 bases in the junction line up with TRBD1. Source material: peripheral blood. Here the CDR3 is given as CASRPQRGRTGGYTF. The DNA sequence follows: TGTGCCAGCAGGCCCCAGAGGGGGCGTACGGGCGGCTACACCTTC.